Given below is one T cell receptor (beta chain) in context. Its antigen is unidentified. The sample originates from a study of PD-1 blockade in classical Hodgkin lymphoma. General study results and limits: Patients newly diagnosed and complete responders had comparable baseline diversity.

All trial patients relapsed after autologous stem cell transplantation. Some clones are missing from TCRdb's copy, which holds only in-frame ones; the method was immunoSEQ multiplex PCR. The sample carries fewer than 70,000 clones, more than 75% recorded once. The material sequenced was peripheral blood mononuclear cells (PBMCs), taken before the second cycle of nivolumab. This TCR came from a human donor with classical Hodgkin lymphoma.

The CDR3 DNA reads TGCGCCAGCAGCTCCGGACAGGGGGCGACCAATGAGCAGTTCTTC. This translates into CASSSGQGATNEQFF. The chain recombines TRBV5-1 with TRBJ2-1, with TRBD1 identical over 11 bases. The CDR3 has 15 amino acids. Unmatched junction bases numbered 5, after V lost 3 bases and J lost 6 bases. Per germline, CDR1 SGHRS and CDR2 YFSETQ.